The 21 T cell receptor beta chains in this list originate from one sample, sequenced in a study of preoperative IRX-2 immunotherapy in early breast cancer. Generated by immunoSEQ multiplex PCR, the TCRdb table keeps only in-frame clones and is missing some. This sample has over 25,000 clones, with about 81% found just once. Treatment defined: preoperative locoregional IRX-2 cytokine immunotherapy. The sample in question was lymph node tissue, obtained after IRX-2 immunotherapy. These receptors all stem from a human donor with breast cancer.

The rearrangement links TRBV10-3 to TRBJ2-1, with D tentatively TRBD1 or TRBD2 (5 bases each). The germline CDR1 and CDR2 sequences are ENHRY and SYGVKD. Trimming took off 10 bases at V and 0 bases at J, with 13 bases between the two ends. CDR3 size: 14 residues. Written as DNA, the CDR3 is TGTGCCACTATAAAGGGGAGCTCCTACAATGAGCAGTTCTTC. Its protein is CATIKGSSYNEQFF.

This chain connects TRBV16 to TRBJ1-2; 9 nucleotides agree with TRBD1. Germline loops: CDR1 KGHSY, CDR2 FQNENV. The V segment lost 3 bases and the J segment 8 bases; nucleotides outside the gene matches: 10. This CDR3 has 15 amino acids. The CDR3 spells CASSQMTGGVRGYTF. The CDR3 DNA reads as TGTGCCAGCAGCCAGATGACAGGGGGAGTTCGGGGCTACACCTTC.

V is TRBV6-8 and J is TRBJ1-5; 9 bases are shared with TRBD1. Looked up from germline, CDR1 is MNHGY and CDR2 is SAAAGT. V shed 7 bases and J 6 bases; nucleotides not matched to a gene: 10. The CDR3 is made up of 15 amino acids. In DNA, the CDR3 is TGTGCCAGCACGCAACAGGGGGCAAGATTTCAGCCCCAGCATTTT. The encoded protein is CASTQQGARFQPQHF.

This clone was seen more than once but under ten times. For the CDR3, the DNA is TGTGCCAGTAGTTTGACGGGGGGAGAGACCCAGTACTTC. Residues: CASSLTGGETQYF. The chain employs TRBV19 and TRBJ2-5, with 7 nucleotides matching TRBD2. Germline V CDR1 and CDR2: LNHDA, SQIVND (reference sequence). J gave up 4 bases and V 5 bases, and 4 bases lay outside the gene matches. The CDR3 length is 13 residues.

J is TRBJ1-1 and V is TRBV6-8; D remains unclear. Trimming removed 4 bases from V and 2 bases from J, with 11 bases in between. Germline values: CDR1 MNHGY, CDR2 SAAAGT. The CDR3 totals 14 residues. The CDR3 coding sequence is TGTGCCAGCAGTTTAAAGGGCTCAAACACTGAAGCTTTCTTT. As protein: CASSLKGSNTEAFF.

The V call is TRBV28, the J call TRBJ2-5; 11 nucleotides match TRBD2. With V trimmed by 2 bases and J by 4 bases, 6 bases remained unmatched. There are 16 residues in the CDR3. Germline lookup yields CDR1 MDHEN and CDR2 SYDVKM. CDR3 in amino acids: CASSLPPLAGGETQYF. DNA of the CDR3: TGTGCCAGCAGTTTACCCCCCCTAGCGGGGGGAGAGACCCAGTACTTC.

The V call is TRBV10-2, the J call TRBJ2-4, with TRBD2 identical over 13 bases. The CDR3 length is 18 residues. V was clipped by 7 bases and J by 0 bases; unmatched bases: 9. Germline CDR1 reads WSHSY; CDR2 reads SAAADI. In DNA form, the CDR3 reads TGCGCCAGCACTGGGACTAGCGGGGACCTACTAGCCAAAAACATTCAGTACTTC. Translating gives CASTGTSGDLLAKNIQYF.

The J gene is TRBJ2-5, the V gene TRBV14; D perhaps matches TRBD2 (6 bases). The CDR3 length is 14 residues. Looked up from germline, CDR1 is SGHDN and CDR2 is FVKESK. V was shortened by 4 bases and J by 2 bases, with 11 bases between the two germline ends. DNA of the CDR3: TGTGCCAGCAGCCCCCCGGGACTTCAAGAGACCCAGTACTTC. Translating gives CASSPPGLQETQYF.

This clone was recorded a few times. The rearrangement joins TRBV11-3 to TRBJ2-2; TRBD1 aligns across 7 bases. Germline V gene sequence: CDR1 SGHNT, CDR2 YENEEA. CDR3 length: 15 residues. Trimming at V came to 4 bases and at J to 4 bases, leaving 6 bases not matched to a gene. DNA for the CDR3: TGTGCCAGCAGCTACAGCCGGGACAGCACCGGGGAGCTGTTTTTT. Its translation: CASSYSRDSTGELFF. Full variable domain (rest looked up from reference TRBV11-3 and TRBJ2-2): EAGVVQSPRYKIIEKKQPVAFWCNPISGHNTLYWYLQNLGQGPELLIRYENEEAVDDSQLPKDRFSAERLKGVDSTLKIQPAELGDSAVYLCASSYSRDSTGELFFGEGSRLTVL.

This clone was picked up one time. The rearrangement joins TRBV18 to TRBJ2-7, with a tentative D call TRBD2 (6 bases). The CDR3 is 14 amino acids. Between the trimmed V and J ends, which lost 5 bases and 4 bases, there was a span of 15 bases. Germline values: CDR1 KGHSH, CDR2 LQKENI. The CDR3 nucleotides are TGTGCCAGCTCATCAACGGGACTCCAATACGAGCAGTACTTC. Its translation: CASSSTGLQYEQYF.

This sequence joins TRBV4-1 and TRBJ2-4, with 8 bases identical to TRBD1. With V trimmed by 2 bases and J by 10 bases, 7 bases remained unmatched. Per the germline V gene, CDR1 is MGHRA and CDR2 is YSYEKL. The CDR3 is 14 residues long. The CDR3 DNA sequence: TGCGCCAGCAGCCAAACACCCGGGACAGGTATTCAGTACTTC. Translating gives CASSQTPGTGIQYF.

The chain has TRBV14 and TRBJ2-1; D unclear. The V end was cut by 0 bases, the J end by 3 bases, with 12 bases between. Germline CDR1 is SGHDN and CDR2 is FVKESK. The CDR3 is 16 residues long. The CDR3 is CASSQDGQPVYNEQFF. The CDR3, as DNA: TGTGCCAGCAGCCAAGATGGGCAGCCGGTCTACAATGAGCAGTTCTTC.

This chain joins TRBV18 and TRBJ1-5, with TRBD1 identical over 7 bases. This CDR3 region has 17 residues. Germline CDR1 KGHSH, CDR2 LQKENI. The V gene end was trimmed by 2 bases and the J gene end by 2 bases; junction bases not matched to a gene: 9. The CDR3 protein is CASSPLRQGRGNQPQHF. CDR3 DNA: TGTGCCAGCTCACCATTGAGACAGGGTCGGGGCAATCAGCCCCAGCATTTT.

This chain connects TRBV10-1 to TRBJ2-3; 9 bases fit TRBD2. The CDR3 has 15 residues. Germline trimming cut 2 bases from V and 3 bases from J; bases unmatched to any gene: 3. Germline CDR1 is WNHNN and CDR2 is SYGVQD (reference sequence). The CDR3 reads CASSEGGGATDTQYF. The CDR3 DNA reads as TGCGCCAGCAGTGAGGGCGGGGGGGCAACAGATACGCAGTATTTT.

This chain uses TRBV6-8 with TRBJ1-5; no definite D call. Germline lookup yields CDR1 MNHGY and CDR2 SAAAGT. CDR3 size: 14 residues. Trimming removed 4 bases from V and 0 bases from J, with 7 bases in between. For the CDR3, the DNA is TGTGCCAGCAGTTCCGGTAATAGCAATCAGCCCCAGCATTTT. Translated, it gives CASSSGNSNQPQHF.

The chain carries TRBV11-3 and TRBJ2-2, with TRBD1 matching over 7 bases. Trimming removed 3 bases from V and 5 bases from J; junction bases left unmatched: 6. The CDR3 loop spans 15 amino acids. CDR1 is SGHNT, CDR2 YENEEA, per germline. Here the CDR3 reads CASSLTGLGTGELFF. The CDR3 nucleotides read TGTGCCAGCAGCTTGACAGGGCTGGGGACCGGGGAGCTGTTTTTT.

The chain is built from TRBV6-9 and TRBJ1-3; D is perhaps TRBD1 (6 bases). V was clipped by 6 bases and J by 5 bases, with 14 bases between them. Germline lookup yields CDR1 MNHGY and CDR2 SVAAGI. This CDR3 spans 14 amino acids. The CDR3 sequence is CASSLQGGRNTIYF. In DNA form, the CDR3 reads TGTGCCAGCAGCCTACAGGGAGGTCGAAACACCATATATTTT.

V gene TRBV15 combines with J gene TRBJ2-2; 11 bases agree with TRBD1. The CDR3 runs 15 residues. Trimming cost V 5 bases and J 7 bases; bases outside gene matches: 6. The germline gives CDR1 LNHNV, CDR2 YYDKDF (reference sequence). CDR3 nucleotides: TGTGCCACCAGCCGGCTGGACAGGGGGCTCGGGGAGCTGTTTTTT. Translating it yields CATSRLDRGLGELFF.

CDR3 in DNA: TGTGCCAGCTCTTCTGGATCTAACTATGGCTACACCTTC. This translates into CASSSGSNYGYTF. V gene TRBV25-1 combines with J gene TRBJ1-2; no clear D. V gave up 8 bases and J gave up 0 bases, with 10 bases separating them. The V gene's germline CDR1 is MGHDK and CDR2 SYGVNS. The length of the CDR3 is 13 residues.

There are a few counts of this clone. The chain carries TRBV11-3 and TRBJ2-5; 15 nucleotides match TRBD2. There are 16 residues in the CDR3. The germline V gene has CDR1 SGHNT and CDR2 YENEEA. The junction had 4 bases not matched to a gene; V was cut back by 3 bases and J by 5 bases. The CDR3 protein is CASSFGLAGGQETQYF. The CDR3 DNA is TGTGCCAGCAGCTTTGGACTAGCGGGGGGGCAGGAGACCCAGTACTTC.

The chain couples TRBV6-8 to TRBJ1-2; a weak D match, TRBD1 (5 bases). Germline V gene data show CDR1 as MNHGY and CDR2 as SAAAGT. This CDR3 is built from 13 residues. V shed 5 bases and J shed 6 bases, with 13 bases lying between them. The CDR3 loop is CASSPPGRNGYTF. The CDR3 nucleotides are TGTGCCAGCAGTCCCCCGGGGCGAAATGGCTACACCTTC.